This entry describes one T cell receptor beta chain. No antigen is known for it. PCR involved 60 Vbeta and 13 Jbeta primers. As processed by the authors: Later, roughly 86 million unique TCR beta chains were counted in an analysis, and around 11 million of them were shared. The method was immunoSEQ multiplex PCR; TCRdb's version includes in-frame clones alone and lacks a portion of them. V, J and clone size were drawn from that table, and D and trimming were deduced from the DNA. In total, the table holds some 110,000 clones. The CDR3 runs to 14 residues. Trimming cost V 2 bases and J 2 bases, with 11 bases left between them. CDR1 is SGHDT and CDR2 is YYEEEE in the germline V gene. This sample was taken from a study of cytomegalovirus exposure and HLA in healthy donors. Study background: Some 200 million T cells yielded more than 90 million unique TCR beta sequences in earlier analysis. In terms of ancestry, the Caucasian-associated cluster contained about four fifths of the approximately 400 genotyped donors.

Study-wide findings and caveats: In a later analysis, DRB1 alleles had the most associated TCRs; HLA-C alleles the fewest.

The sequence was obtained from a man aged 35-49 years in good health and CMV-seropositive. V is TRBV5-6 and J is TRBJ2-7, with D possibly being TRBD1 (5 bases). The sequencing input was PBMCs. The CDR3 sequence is CASSLGLGAYEQYF. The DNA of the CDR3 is TGTGCCAGCAGCTTAGGGCTAGGGGCCTACGAGCAGTACTTC.